This TCR beta chain emerged from a study of cytomegalovirus exposure and HLA in healthy donors. The study, taken as a whole, reports: It is likely that the observed cluster of highly shared sequence variants was a sequencing artifact.

This CDR3 is 15 amino acids long. Germline CDR1 and CDR2: MDHEN and SYDVKM. After removal of 6 bases from V and 7 bases from J, the junction contained 15 bases not matched to a gene. Use of 60 Vbeta and 13 Jbeta primers characterized the PCR. Profiled with immunoSEQ multiplex PCR; TCRdb holds only in-frame clones, not every one. This sample yields some 110,000 clones, of which over 65% are seen a single time; 11% belongs to the top ten. To note about this clone: Its antigen is unknown.

The rearrangement uses TRBV28 and TRBJ2-7; 7 positions agree with TRBD2. The source of this sequence is a woman between 50 and 59 years old in good health and CMV-seropositive. Sequencing was performed on PBMCs. The DNA for the CDR3 is TGTGCCAGCAGAACCTATGGGCTAGCGGCGCGTGAGCAGTACTTC. Translating gives CASRTYGLAAREQYF.